These 6 T cell receptor beta chains were all obtained from the same sample, sequenced in a study of blood T cell repertoires in COVID-19 (dated by TCRdb to between 2020 and 2021). The receptor library was made with the immunoSEQ multiplex PCR assay. This is the immuneACCESS table as TCRdb keeps it, with only in-frame sequences that have V and J called. A part of the clones is gone; compared with another copy, unresolved V genes explain less than half, and the rest is unexplained. In this sample the table shows 200,000 or so clones, 65% to 85% of which occur a single time. The ten largest account for around 7% of the sample. Material for sequencing was PBMCs or T cells enriched from blood (not recorded which). These receptors originate from a man aged 35-49 years who had recovered from COVID-19.

The J gene is TRBJ1-2, the V gene TRBV30, with 9 bases identical to TRBD1. Losses at the gene ends were 2 bases for V and 4 bases for J; bases not matched to a gene: 11. Germline lookup yields CDR1 GTSNPN and CDR2 SVGIG (reference sequence). The CDR3 consists of 16 residues. CDR3 amino acids: CAWSKGLGQGTYGYTF. CDR3 in DNA: TGTGCCTGGAGTAAGGGATTGGGACAGGGAACCTATGGCTACACCTTC.

The gene calls are TRBV5-8 and TRBJ1-5; D is unclear. The CDR3 is made up of 18 amino acids. From germline, CDR1 is SGHTS and CDR2 YDEGEE. Trimming cost V 4 bases and J 3 bases, with 23 bases left between them. The CDR3 DNA reads TGTGCCAGCAGCCGTCGCGTGGCTGGCCGGGGAGTCAATCAGCCCCAGCATTTT. Amino acids: CASSRRVAGRGVNQPQHF.

CDR3 DNA sequence: TGCGCCAGCAGCCCACGGACTAGCGGGAGAATAGGAAGCTCCTACGAGCAGTACTTC. It encodes CASSPRTSGRIGSSYEQYF. The chain combines TRBV5-1 with TRBJ2-7, with TRBD2 matching 13 bases. CDR1 is SGHRS and CDR2 is YFSETQ in the germline V gene. Trimming at V came to 4 bases and at J to 0 bases, leaving 13 bases not matched to a gene. The CDR3 length is 19 residues. The entire variable domain, with the rest obtained from reference TRBV5-1 and TRBJ2-7, is as follows: KAGVTQTPRYLIKTRGQQVTLSCSPISGHRSVSWYQQTPGQGLQFLFEYFSETQRNKGNFPGRFSGRQFSNSRSEMNVSTLELGDSALYLCASSPRTSGRIGSSYEQYFGPGTRLTVT.

V gene TRBV6-5 combines with J gene TRBJ1-3; TRBD1 aligns across 9 bases. The CDR3 has 15 amino acids. Losses at the gene ends were 6 bases for V and 4 bases for J; bases not matched to a gene: 7. Per germline, CDR1 MNHEY and CDR2 SVGAGI. The CDR3 region has the DNA TGTGCCAGCAGCGCGGGACAGGGTAGAGGAAACACCATATATTTT. This sequence encodes CASSAGQGRGNTIYF.

The J gene is TRBJ2-7, the V gene TRBV19; D perhaps matches TRBD1 (6 bases). The CDR3 runs 12 residues. Germline V gene lookup returns CDR1 LNHDA and CDR2 SQIVND (reference sequence). The V and J ends lost 3 bases and 5 bases respectively, with 8 bases between them. The CDR3 DNA follows: TGTGCCAGTAGTATGGCAGGGGACGAGCAGTACTTC. It encodes CASSMAGDEQYF.

This chain joins TRBV23-1 and TRBJ1-5; the D gene is possibly TRBD1 (6 bases). TRBV23-1 is treated as an ORF (open reading frame) with a function not yet certain. The CDR3 is 17 residues long. Trimming removed 2 bases at V and 3 bases at J, with 17 bases between. The CDR3, as DNA: TGCGCCAGCAGTCAAACTACAGGGCGATCTTTCAATCAGCCCCAGCATTTT. As protein: CASSQTTGRSFNQPQHF.